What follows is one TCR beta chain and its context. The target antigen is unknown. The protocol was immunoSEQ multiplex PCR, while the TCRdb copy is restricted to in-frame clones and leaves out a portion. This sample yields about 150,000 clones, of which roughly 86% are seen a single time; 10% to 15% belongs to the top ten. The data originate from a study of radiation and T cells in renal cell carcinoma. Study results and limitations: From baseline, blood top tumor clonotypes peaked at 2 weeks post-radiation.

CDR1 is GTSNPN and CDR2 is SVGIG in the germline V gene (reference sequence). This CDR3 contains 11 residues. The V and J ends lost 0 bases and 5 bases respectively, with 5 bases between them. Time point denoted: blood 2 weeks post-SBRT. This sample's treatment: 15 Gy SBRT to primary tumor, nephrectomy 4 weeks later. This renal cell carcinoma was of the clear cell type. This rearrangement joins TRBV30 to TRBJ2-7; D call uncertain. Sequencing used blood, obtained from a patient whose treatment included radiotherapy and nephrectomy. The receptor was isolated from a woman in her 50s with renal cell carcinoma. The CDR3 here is CAWSVPHEQYF. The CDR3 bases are TGTGCCTGGAGTGTACCCCACGAGCAGTACTTC.